The clone carrying this T cell receptor beta chain has just a few counts. Its antigen is not identified. Isolation yielded PBMCs, at least 7 million per sample, in every case. The trim removed 8 bases at V and 2 bases at J, leaving 13 bases unmatched. This CDR3 region has 15 residues. In germline, CDR1 is DFQATT, CDR2 SNEGSKA (reference sequence). This sample stems from a study of blood T cells in healthy people across ages. Study conclusions and caveats: The fall in TCR beta diversity per million T cells was roughly linear with age. Greater diversity and more naive CD4+ cells were seen in long-lived donors than in aged donors.

The use of a sample-barcoded 5' primer and a J-beta primer mix characterized a second PCR of roughly 7 to 12 cycles. TCRdb re-called the 5' RACE reads with MiXCR, one entry per CDR3 protein. Here the sample spans about 970,000 distinct CDR3 sequences, just over 50% being singletons. The sequence was obtained from a woman between 55 and 75 years old in good health. Material for sequencing was blood. J is TRBJ2-7 and V is TRBV20-1; 9 nucleotides line up with TRBD2. The CDR3 region has the DNA TGCAGTTCAAGTCGCGGAGCGGGGGGTCCCTACGAGCAGTACTTC. It yields the protein CSSSRGAGGPYEQYF.